Each of the 21 T cell receptor beta chains below was sequenced from the same sample in a study of T cell repertoires in cytomegalovirus infection (dated by TCRdb to between 2018 and 2020). For sequencing, an Illumina HiSeq 1500 was employed. The raw public data were reprocessed by TCRdb itself: fastp quality trimming at Q25, MiXCR clonotype calling, in-frame beta chains only. Rows with one shared CDR3 protein collapse into an entry with the most common genes and DNA. The sample profile shows roughly 310,000 distinct CDR3 sequences; roughly a sixth of them were found once. The ten largest account for 12% of the sample. The sequenced sample was PBMCs. The receptors shown here come from a human donor in good health (CMV status not recorded). Some clones in this sample may be carry-over from other donors' samples.

The rearrangement links TRBV4-3 to TRBJ2-1; a possible D gene is TRBD2 (5 bases). Germline assignment: CDR1 LGHNA and CDR2 YSLEER. The V gene lost 4 bases and the J gene lost 5 bases, with 15 bases spanning the gap. This CDR3 comprises 15 residues. DNA for the CDR3: TGCGCCAGCAGCCTAGCGTTAGGACCCGACAATGAGCAGTTCTTC. This gives the protein CASSLALGPDNEQFF.

This clonotype was recorded many times. The rearrangement uses TRBV11-2 and TRBJ2-5; D may be TRBD1 or TRBD2 (5 bases each). Germline loops: CDR1 SGHAT, CDR2 FQNNGV. This CDR3 is built from 14 residues. V was clipped by 5 bases and J by 4 bases, with 14 bases between them. CDR3 sequence reads: CASSPRGQGETQYF. The CDR3 DNA reads as TGTGCCAGCAGCCCCCGGGGCCAGGGAGAGACCCAGTACTTC.

The chain uses TRBV7-9 and TRBJ1-4, with no clear D. The germline V and J ends were trimmed by 5 bases and 7 bases, with 8 bases remaining between them. The CDR3 has 12 amino acids. Germline CDR1 reads SEHNR; CDR2 reads FQNEAQ (reference sequence). The CDR3 nucleotides read TGTGCCAGCAGCCAGGTATCTGAAAAACTGTTTTTT. Its translation is CASSQVSEKLFF.

This rearrangement joins TRBV4-1 to TRBJ2-7; 13 bases map to TRBD2. Germline trimming cut 4 bases from V and 2 bases from J; bases unmatched to any gene: 11. From germline, CDR1 is MGHRA and CDR2 YSYEKL. The CDR3 is made up of 18 amino acids. For the CDR3, the DNA is TGCGCCAGCAGCCTCTCCCCGGGACTAGCGGGGCCTGCCTACGAGCAGTACTTC. Protein: CASSLSPGLAGPAYEQYF.

This clonotype has just one count. This chain connects TRBV12-3 or TRBV12-4 to TRBJ1-2, with D possibly matching TRBD1 (5 bases). V was trimmed by 3 bases and J by 7 bases, leaving 9 bases between them. This CDR3 spans 12 amino acids. CDR3 sequence reads: CASSFIGAGYTF. CDR3 bases: TGTGCCAGCAGTTTTATAGGGGCTGGCTACACCTTC.

This clonotype was observed at least ten times. V is TRBV7-2 and J is TRBJ2-5; 8 nucleotides line up with TRBD1. Germline CDR1 SGHTA, CDR2 FQGNSA. CDR3 size: 15 residues. The J segment lost 3 bases and the V segment lost 4 bases, leaving 7 bases of the junction unmatched. CDR3 bases: TGTGCCAGCAGCTACAACGGACAGGGAAAAGAGACCCAGTACTTC. The encoded protein is CASSYNGQGKETQYF.

The chain carries TRBV6-1 and TRBJ2-7; no definite D call. Looked up from germline, CDR1 is MNHNS and CDR2 is SASEGT. This CDR3 has 12 amino acids. Deletions cut 6 bases from V and 3 bases from J, with 9 bases between. CDR3 in amino acids: CASSHPGYEQYF. In nucleotides, the CDR3 is TGTGCCAGCAGCCACCCTGGCTACGAGCAGTACTTC.

In this sample, this clonotype turned up many times. V and J are TRBV7-2 and TRBJ2-5; 10 bases agree with TRBD1. Germline CDR1 is SGHTA and CDR2 is FQGNSA. Unmatched junction bases numbered 10, after V lost 6 bases and J lost 3 bases. This CDR3 is built from 16 residues. The CDR3 nucleotides are TGTGCCAGCAGTCCCTGGCAGGGACAGGGGAAAGAGACCCAGTACTTC. It encodes CASSPWQGQGKETQYF.

The gene calls are TRBV20-1 and TRBJ1-3; D perhaps matches TRBD1 (5 bases). This CDR3 has 14 amino acids. Germline V lookup: CDR1 DFQATT, CDR2 SNEGSKA (reference sequence). The V gene lost 1 base and the J gene lost 4 bases, with 11 bases spanning the gap. CDR3 region: CSARGTGQGNTIYF. The CDR3, as DNA: TGCAGTGCTAGAGGAACCGGACAAGGAAACACCATATATTTT.

This clonotype was counted at least ten times. The chain uses TRBV7-2 and TRBJ2-7; D unclear. The germline CDR1 and CDR2 sequences are SGHTA and FQGNSA. Deletions cut 5 bases from V and 5 bases from J, with 10 bases between. The CDR3 runs to 12 residues. CDR3 sequence reads: CASSELINEQYF. The CDR3 DNA follows: TGTGCCAGCAGCGAACTGATTAACGAGCAGTACTTC.

This clonotype has at least ten counts. The rearrangement joins TRBV7-9 to TRBJ1-2; D is ambiguous. The germline CDR1 and CDR2 sequences are SEHNR and FQNEAQ (reference sequence). Trimming removed 1 base from V and 4 bases from J, with 4 bases in between. CDR3 size: 12 residues. CDR3 residues: CASSLETYGYTF. DNA of the CDR3: TGTGCCAGCAGCTTAGAGACCTATGGCTACACCTTC.

This clonotype turned up a few times. V usage is TRBV5-1 and J usage is TRBJ2-3; maybe TRBD1 (5 bases). CDR3 length equals 15 residues. Germline CDR1 SGHRS, CDR2 YFSETQ. V dropped 1 base and J dropped 0 bases, with 9 bases sitting between them. CDR3 in DNA: TGCGCCAGCAGCTTGTCGACAGATAGCACAGATACGCAGTATTTT. Protein: CASSLSTDSTDTQYF.

This clonotype has only a few counts. The V gene is TRBV5-6, the J gene TRBJ1-6; 7 nucleotides line up with TRBD1. The V gene end was trimmed by 4 bases and the J gene end by 0 bases; junction bases not matched to a gene: 28. In germline, CDR1 is SGHDT, CDR2 YYEEEE. The CDR3 is 24 amino acids. The CDR3 DNA follows: TGTGCCAGCAGCCTACAAACTGATTACGGGGACAGTACCATACTGTTCTCCTATAATTCACCCCTCCACTTT. Its translation: CASSLQTDYGDSTILFSYNSPLHF.

This chain joins TRBV4-2 and TRBJ2-5, with D hard to call. Trimming cost V 1 base and J 0 bases, with 6 bases left between them. Germline lookup yields CDR1 LGHNA and CDR2 YNFKEQ. This CDR3 is 14 amino acids long. The CDR3 loop is CASSQADYQETQYF. In DNA form, the CDR3 reads TGTGCCAGCAGCCAAGCAGATTACCAAGAGACCCAGTACTTC.

This clonotype was detected a few times. The rearrangement links TRBV4-3 to TRBJ1-2, with D perhaps matching TRBD1 (6 bases). V was clipped by 0 bases and J by 7 bases, with 15 bases between them. This CDR3 is 15 amino acids long. Germline CDR1 LGHNA, CDR2 YSLEER. The CDR3, as DNA: TGCGCCAGCAGCCAAGATGGATCGGGGGCCACTGGCTACACCTTC. Amino acids: CASSQDGSGATGYTF.

The rearrangement links TRBV19 to TRBJ2-1; D is tentatively TRBD1 or TRBD2 (6 bases each). The V end lost 0 bases, the J end lost 2 bases, and 11 bases lay between the germline ends. Germline loops: CDR1 LNHDA, CDR2 SQIVND (reference sequence). CDR3 length equals 16 residues. CDR3 nucleotide sequence: TGTGCCAGTAGTATAGAATTCGGGGGCCCCTACAATGAGCAGTTCTTC. Amino acids: CASSIEFGGPYNEQFF.

This clonotype was observed many times. This chain connects TRBV27 to TRBJ1-2; D may be TRBD1 (6 bases). The CDR3 runs to 14 residues. CDR1 and CDR2 from the germline V gene are MNHEY and SMNVEV (reference sequence). Trimming removed 2 bases at V and 7 bases at J, with 14 bases between. The CDR3 loop reads CASSLQHRESGYTF. The DNA for the CDR3 is TGTGCCAGCAGTTTACAGCACAGGGAGTCTGGCTACACCTTC.

This clonotype has ten or more counts. J is TRBJ2-7 and V is TRBV7-2; possibly TRBD1 for D (7 bases). Germline-derived CDR1 and CDR2 are SGHTA and FQGNSA. V was trimmed by 3 bases and J by 2 bases, leaving 17 bases between them. The CDR3 sequence is 16 residues long. The CDR3 nucleotides are TGTGCCAGCAGCTTCCCCAGGGGGGCGCCCCCCTACGAGCAGTACTTC. Encoded protein: CASSFPRGAPPYEQYF.

The chain links TRBV18 to TRBJ1-4; D is undetermined. The CDR3 is 13 amino acids. Germline values: CDR1 KGHSH, CDR2 LQKENI. The germline V and J ends were trimmed by 3 bases and 8 bases, with 10 bases remaining between them. CDR3 coding DNA: TGTGCCAGCTCACCCGGGCAGCAGGAAAAACTGTTTTTT. Translation gives CASSPGQQEKLFF.

The chain couples TRBV6-5 to TRBJ2-6; D is unclear. The CDR3 length is 18 residues. V was pared by 0 bases and J by 0 bases, with 12 bases between. Germline V CDR1 and CDR2: MNHEY, SVGAGI. The CDR3 DNA is TGTGCCAGCAGTTACTCGACGACTGTACGCTCTGGGGCCAACGTCCTGACTTTC. It translates to CASSYSTTVRSGANVLTF.

In this sample, this clonotype turned up many times. This sequence joins TRBV12-3 or TRBV12-4 and TRBJ1-1; perhaps TRBD1 as D (5 bases). The CDR3 covers 13 residues. The V end was cut by 6 bases, the J end by 1 base, with 9 bases between. CDR3 sequence reads: CASRVDRNTEAFF. The CDR3 DNA sequence: TGTGCCAGCAGAGTAGACAGGAACACTGAAGCTTTCTTT.